This T cell receptor beta chain is drawn from a study of cytomegalovirus exposure and HLA in healthy donors. Study background: Among roughly 190 million T cells, an earlier analysis found roughly 100 million unique TCR beta sequences. Study-wide findings and caveats: Analyses of presence/absence relied on an assumption of roughly uniform sequencing depth across donors. Among the sequence variants, a highly shared cluster was likely an artifact of sequencing.

About this clone: Its antigen remains unknown.

Researchers ran the PCR with 60 Vbeta and 13 Jbeta primers. Measured with immunoSEQ multiplex PCR; TCRdb has only the in-frame clones, and not every one. The table records around 140,000 clones, approximately 61% of them present only once. Deletions cut 4 bases from V and 5 bases from J, with 19 bases between. Germline CDR1 is SQVTM and CDR2 is ANQGSEA. The CDR3 spans 15 residues. The clonotype comes from a woman in her thirties or forties in good health and CMV-seronegative. The chain is built from TRBV29-1 and TRBJ2-3, with a weak D call TRBD1 (6 bases). Sequencing input: PBMCs. The CDR3 DNA follows: TGCAGCGTTGGGGGGCCAGGGTCCCTTGGAGATACGCAGTATTTT. Its protein is CSVGGPGSLGDTQYF.